This TCR beta chain emerged from a study of cytomegalovirus exposure and HLA in healthy donors. The study's findings and limits: Likely technical artifact: a cluster of highly shared sequence variants. Some TCR beta chains (164 of them) were listed as cytomegalovirus-associated. Most TCR sequences were seen very rarely across donors, but some public TCRs occurred in many.

As to this clone: Its antigen is currently unknown.

The germline V and J ends were trimmed by 2 bases and 0 bases, with 8 bases remaining between them. The CDR3 is 14 amino acids. In germline, CDR1 is KGHSH, CDR2 LQKENI. PCR was performed using 60 Vbeta and 13 Jbeta primers. Method: immunoSEQ multiplex PCR; TCRdb's copy keeps in-frame clones and lacks some. Of hundreds of thousands of clones listed, 70% to 85% were seen once; the top ten hold about 0.6%. The sample consisted of PBMCs. The gene calls are TRBV18 and TRBJ2-7; D is possibly TRBD1 (5 bases). This clonotype was obtained from a middle-aged woman in good health and CMV-seronegative. Here the CDR3 reads CASSPVQGSYEQYF. The DNA of the CDR3 is TGTGCCAGCTCACCAGTGCAGGGCTCCTACGAGCAGTACTTC.